These T cell receptor beta chains were read from a single sample in a study of blood T cell repertoires in COVID-19. Sequencing used immunoSEQ multiplex PCR; TCRdb keeps in-frame clones, though not all of them. The repertoire holds fewer than 450,000 clones, 88% seen once, with roughly 1.2% in the top ten. The sample comprised PBMCs or T cells enriched from blood (not recorded which). These receptors originate from a woman aged 18-29 years who had recovered from COVID-19. Each CDR3 is given with its conserved first and last residue. The order of the fields is CDR3 protein, V gene, J gene.

CDR3aa: CASSHRTGGTDTQYF
v_gene: TRBV4-3
j_gene: TRBJ2-3

CDR3aa: CASSGRGLIETQYF
v_gene: TRBV9
j_gene: TRBJ2-5

CDR3aa: CASSLEGQGNYGYTF
v_gene: TRBV5-1
j_gene: TRBJ1-2

CDR3aa: CASSRLSSGNTIYF
v_gene: TRBV27
j_gene: TRBJ1-3

CDR3aa: CASSSQGIYGYTF
v_gene: TRBV7-2
j_gene: TRBJ1-2

CDR3aa: CASSMSRDSNYGYTF
v_gene: TRBV19
j_gene: TRBJ1-2

CDR3aa: CASSASRDRAGNTIYF
v_gene: TRBV9
j_gene: TRBJ1-3

CDR3aa: CASGLAGDEKLFF
v_gene: TRBV12-5
j_gene: TRBJ1-4

CDR3aa: CASSPGERSTGTPTRAGELFF
v_gene: TRBV18
j_gene: TRBJ2-2

CDR3aa: CASSPNHLTGINSPLHF
v_gene: TRBV3-1/TRBV3-2
j_gene: TRBJ1-6

CDR3aa: CAISGRGGQETQYF
v_gene: TRBV10-3
j_gene: TRBJ2-5

CDR3aa: CASSQEGGLNTEAFF
v_gene: TRBV4-1
j_gene: TRBJ1-1

CDR3aa: CASSSDRVKTDTQYF
v_gene: TRBV5-1
j_gene: TRBJ2-3

CDR3aa: CASRLGLQETQYF
v_gene: TRBV25-1
j_gene: TRBJ2-5

CDR3aa: CASSMTGGHGYTF
v_gene: TRBV19
j_gene: TRBJ1-2

CDR3aa: CASSLPSSGGYGEQFF
v_gene: TRBV7-2
j_gene: TRBJ2-1

CDR3aa: CASSPRSYEQYF
v_gene: TRBV7-8
j_gene: TRBJ2-7

CDR3aa: CAWSDQGFYGYTF
v_gene: TRBV30
j_gene: TRBJ1-2

CDR3aa: CASSVAGNPGSPLHF
v_gene: TRBV9
j_gene: TRBJ1-6

CDR3aa: CAISESLAGGADTQYF
v_gene: TRBV10-3
j_gene: TRBJ2-3

CDR3aa: CSVGTPPDEGNTIYF
v_gene: TRBV29-1
j_gene: TRBJ1-3

CDR3aa: CASSQGGHTEAFF
v_gene: TRBV7-9
j_gene: TRBJ1-1

CDR3aa: CASSPDSGGGYTF
v_gene: TRBV18
j_gene: TRBJ1-2

CDR3aa: CSAGGGGHTIYF
v_gene: TRBV20-1
j_gene: TRBJ1-3

CDR3aa: CASSDRVENYGYTF
v_gene: TRBV27
j_gene: TRBJ1-2

CDR3aa: CASSVGETRRIEKLFF
v_gene: TRBV9
j_gene: TRBJ1-4

CDR3aa: CASSIHGNYGYTF
v_gene: TRBV27
j_gene: TRBJ1-2

CDR3aa: CASKHRGYQETQYF
v_gene: TRBV27
j_gene: TRBJ2-5

CDR3aa: CASSLEDTNSNTEAFF
v_gene: TRBV11-2
j_gene: TRBJ1-1

CDR3aa: CASSPDREGYGYTF
v_gene: TRBV19
j_gene: TRBJ1-2

CDR3aa: CASSPLLDRVRGNTIYF
v_gene: TRBV7-9
j_gene: TRBJ1-3

CDR3aa: CASSLVLAGSYEQYF
v_gene: TRBV5-5
j_gene: TRBJ2-7

CDR3aa: CSTLTGEGYTF
v_gene: TRBV29-1
j_gene: TRBJ1-2

CDR3aa: CASSAGDGYTF
v_gene: TRBV6-4
j_gene: TRBJ1-2

CDR3aa: CARSLAPSHGGGTDTQYF
v_gene: TRBV5-3
j_gene: TRBJ2-3

CDR3aa: CASTPGGYNSPLHF
v_gene: TRBV27
j_gene: TRBJ1-6

CDR3aa: CASSYSGVQLYEQFF
v_gene: TRBV14
j_gene: TRBJ2-1

CDR3aa: CASGSRGQGINEQFF
v_gene: TRBV12-5
j_gene: TRBJ2-1

CDR3aa: CASSGGQSNSPLHF
v_gene: TRBV3-1/TRBV3-2
j_gene: TRBJ1-6

CDR3aa: CASSPGLKAGNTIYF
v_gene: TRBV5-1
j_gene: TRBJ1-3

CDR3aa: CASSPGTAQMNTEAFF
v_gene: TRBV18
j_gene: TRBJ1-1

CDR3aa: CASTLGQGAPGYTF
v_gene: TRBV3-1/TRBV3-2
j_gene: TRBJ1-2

CDR3aa: CASSLAGLSGELFF
v_gene: TRBV28
j_gene: TRBJ2-2

CDR3aa: CASSRFPGVAKNIQYF
v_gene: TRBV28
j_gene: TRBJ2-4

CDR3aa: CASNNNQGVLVGTQYF
v_gene: TRBV28
j_gene: TRBJ2-5

CDR3aa: CASSYSASGTHNEQFF
v_gene: TRBV6-5
j_gene: TRBJ2-1

CDR3aa: CASSFRVPGQGDNEQFF
v_gene: TRBV27
j_gene: TRBJ2-1

CDR3aa: CASSLEPEGVQGYEQYF
v_gene: TRBV11-2
j_gene: TRBJ2-7

CDR3aa: CAWSGGIQETQYF
v_gene: TRBV30
j_gene: TRBJ2-5

CDR3aa: CAISQTLQGNLQPQHF
v_gene: TRBV10-3
j_gene: TRBJ1-5

CDR3aa: CASSSRTSGAQETQYF
v_gene: TRBV4-2
j_gene: TRBJ2-5

CDR3aa: CASSIVGARDNQPQHF
v_gene: TRBV19
j_gene: TRBJ1-5

CDR3aa: CASSRHRDLNTEAFF
v_gene: TRBV6-2/TRBV6-3
j_gene: TRBJ1-1

CDR3aa: CASSLMADSYEQYF
v_gene: TRBV13
j_gene: TRBJ2-7

CDR3aa: CASSFPPVSPGILYEQYF
v_gene: TRBV27
j_gene: TRBJ2-7

CDR3aa: CASSPRLGTTSNTGELFF
v_gene: TRBV18
j_gene: TRBJ2-2

CDR3aa: CASSGQAYEQYF
v_gene: TRBV6-2/TRBV6-3
j_gene: TRBJ2-7

CDR3aa: CASSIYRVSDTEAFF
v_gene: TRBV19
j_gene: TRBJ1-1

CDR3aa: CASSESIRVQYGYTF
v_gene: TRBV2
j_gene: TRBJ1-2

CDR3aa: CASSLTSDRAYEQYF
v_gene: TRBV11-2
j_gene: TRBJ2-7